Detailed here is one TCR beta chain. The data derive from a study of T cells in Graves' hyperthyroidism and ophthalmopathy. The germline gives CDR1 LGHNT, CDR2 FRNRAP. Trimming pared 3 bases from V and 1 base from J, leaving 6 bases between. This CDR3 is 13 amino acids long. Amplified regions were TCR beta CDR3 sequences from RNA transcripts. Using the HTBI primer set, a first-round RT-PCR was run on the TCR CDR3. TCRdb analysed the multiplex PCR reads with MiXCR anew, one entry per CDR3 protein. This repertoire shows about 540,000 distinct CDR3 sequences, 35% to 55% found once; its top ten account for 8.2%.

The V call is TRBV12-5, the J call TRBJ1-1; tentative D call: TRBD1 (5 bases). The sequenced sample was peripheral blood or thyroid tissue (not recorded which). The sequence came from a woman younger than 30 with Graves' hyperthyroidism. The DNA for the CDR3 is TGTGCTAGTGGTTTAAGGGGGAACACTGAAGCTTTCTTT. It specifies CASGLRGNTEAFF.